What follows is one T cell receptor beta chain and its context. Other DNA sequences in the sample encode the same CDR3. PCR used 60 Vbeta primers and 13 Jbeta primers. The protocol was immunoSEQ multiplex PCR, while the TCRdb copy is restricted to in-frame clones and leaves out a portion. The sample yields approximately 100,000 clones, roughly 88% seen once. These data originate in a study of cytomegalovirus exposure and HLA in healthy donors. The CDR3 totals 13 residues. V shed 5 bases, J shed 8 bases, and the junction held 4 bases outside the gene matches. Per the germline V gene, CDR1 is SGHTA and CDR2 is FQGTGA.

The sequencing input was PBMCs. This sequence joins TRBV7-3 and TRBJ2-1, with TRBD2 matching 9 bases. The source of this sequence is a woman in her late teens or twenties in good health and CMV-seronegative. CDR3 loop: CASSLGLAHEQFF. The CDR3 DNA follows: TGTGCCAGCAGCCTGGGACTAGCCCATGAGCAGTTCTTC.